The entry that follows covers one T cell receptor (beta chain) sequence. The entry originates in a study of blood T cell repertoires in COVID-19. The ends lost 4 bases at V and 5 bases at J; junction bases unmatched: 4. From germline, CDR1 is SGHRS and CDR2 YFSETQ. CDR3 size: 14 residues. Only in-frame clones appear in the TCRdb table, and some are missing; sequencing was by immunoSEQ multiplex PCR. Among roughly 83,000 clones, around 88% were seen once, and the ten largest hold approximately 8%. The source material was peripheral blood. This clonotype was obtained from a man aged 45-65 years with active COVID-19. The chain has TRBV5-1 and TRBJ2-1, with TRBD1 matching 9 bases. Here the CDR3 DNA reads TGCGCCAGCAGCCTACAGGGGGCGGACAATGAGCAGTTCTTC. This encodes CASSLQGADNEQFF.